Sequencing of this TCR beta chain was carried out in a study of Graves' ophthalmopathy and Graves' hyperthyroidism. Findings of the study overall: Sensitivity reached 85% to 90% and specificity 81.08% for a 13-signature model separating ophthalmopathy from stable hyperthyroidism.

Losses at the gene ends were 3 bases for V and 6 bases for J; bases not matched to a gene: 8. This CDR3 spans 15 amino acids. Ten or more counts support this clonotype. Its antigen is unidentified. RNA transcripts were the template, and TCR beta CDR3 regions were amplified from them. The library came from an HTBI-primed first-round RT-PCR and a second-round multiplex PCR. From the multiplex PCR reads, TCRdb called clonotypes with MiXCR, one entry per CDR3 protein. Among some 350,000 distinct CDR3 sequences listed, about a sixth were seen once. The chain links TRBV12-3 or TRBV12-4 to TRBJ2-7, with 10 bases matching TRBD2. The sample comprised peripheral blood. This clonotype was sampled from an adult woman with stable Graves' hyperthyroidism. CDR3 sequence (DNA): TGTGCCAGCAGTTTCGAGCTAGCGGGAGCCTTCGAGCAGTACTTC. This codes for CASSFELAGAFEQYF.